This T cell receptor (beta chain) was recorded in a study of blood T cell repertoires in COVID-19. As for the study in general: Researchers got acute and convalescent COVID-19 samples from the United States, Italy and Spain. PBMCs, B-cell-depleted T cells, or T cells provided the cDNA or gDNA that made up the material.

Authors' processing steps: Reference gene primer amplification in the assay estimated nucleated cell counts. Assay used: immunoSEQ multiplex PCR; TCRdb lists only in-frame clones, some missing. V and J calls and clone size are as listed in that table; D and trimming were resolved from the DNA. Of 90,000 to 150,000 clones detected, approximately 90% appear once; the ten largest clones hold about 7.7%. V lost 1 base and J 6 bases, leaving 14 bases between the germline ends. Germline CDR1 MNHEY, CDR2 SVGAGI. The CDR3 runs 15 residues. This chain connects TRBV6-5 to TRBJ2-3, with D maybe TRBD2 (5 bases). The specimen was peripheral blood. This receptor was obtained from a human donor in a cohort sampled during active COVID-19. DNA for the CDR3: TGTGCCAGCAGTTACTTAGGCGAGGGAGACGATACGCAGTATTTT. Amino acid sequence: CASSYLGEGDDTQYF.